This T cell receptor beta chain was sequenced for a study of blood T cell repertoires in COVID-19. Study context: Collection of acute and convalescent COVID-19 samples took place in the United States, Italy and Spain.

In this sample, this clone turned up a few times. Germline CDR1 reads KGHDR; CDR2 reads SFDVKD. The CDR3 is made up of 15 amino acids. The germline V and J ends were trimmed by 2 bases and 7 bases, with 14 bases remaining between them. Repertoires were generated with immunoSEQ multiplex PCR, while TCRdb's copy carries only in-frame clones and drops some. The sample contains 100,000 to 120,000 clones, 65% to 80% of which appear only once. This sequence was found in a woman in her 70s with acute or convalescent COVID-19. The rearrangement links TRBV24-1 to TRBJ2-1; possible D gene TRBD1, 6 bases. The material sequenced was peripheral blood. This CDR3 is CATSDSWGRRNEQFF. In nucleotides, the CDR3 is TGTGCCACCAGTGATTCGTGGGGGCGCCGAAATGAGCAGTTCTTC.